This T cell receptor beta chain was sequenced in a study of persistence of HIV-infected CD4 T cells. A note on this clone: Its specificity is unknown.

Cells were stimulated with CMV-infected fibroblast lysates at 8.5 to 10 ug/mL. CD40L-negative CD69-negative CD45RO-high memory CD4+ T cells were sorted as populations depleted of antigen-responding cells. This was the immunoSEQ version 4 assay in survey mode. Sequencing was performed with immunoSEQ multiplex PCR; in TCRdb, only in-frame clones are kept and a portion is missing. The top ten clones hold less than 3% of a sample with 48,000 or so clones, more than 60% of them seen once. The TCR was taken from an adult man with HIV who was CMV-seropositive. The sample in question was CD4+ T cells sorted from PBMCs after 18-hour stimulation, obtained from a patient who received antiretroviral therapy.

The CDR3 bases are TGTGCCAGCAGTGAATCCAGGGTTAGCAATCAGCCCCAGCATTTT. Its translation is CASSESRVSNQPQHF. The chain couples TRBV6-1 to TRBJ1-5; possibly TRBD1 for D (5 bases). V was pared by 2 bases and J by 0 bases, with 8 bases between. CDR1 is MNHNS, CDR2 SASEGT, per germline. CDR3 length equals 15 residues.